Listed here are 9 T cell receptor beta chains from one sample, sequenced in a study of cytomegalovirus exposure and HLA in healthy donors. Here immunoSEQ multiplex PCR was the method, and the copy in TCRdb shows in-frame clones only, minus some. The data contain 100,000 to 150,000 clones, about 88% of them singletons. The sample taken for sequencing was PBMCs. The receptors were gathered from a man aged 30 to 39 in good health and CMV-seronegative.

The chain carries TRBV18 and TRBJ1-5; D possibly corresponds to TRBD1 (5 bases). V lost 3 bases to trimming and J lost 4 bases, with 13 bases between them. The CDR3 length is 15 residues. Germline CDR1 is KGHSH and CDR2 is LQKENI. The CDR3, as DNA: TGTGCCAGCTCACCTGAAGACAGTCCGAATCAGCCCCAGCATTTT. It codes for CASSPEDSPNQPQHF.

The chain joins TRBV5-1 to TRBJ2-3, with 8 bases fitting TRBD2. V gave up 3 bases and J gave up 0 bases; unmatched junction bases: 0. This CDR3 contains 14 residues. The V gene's germline CDR1 is SGHRS and CDR2 YFSETQ. CDR3 in amino acids: CASSSSGSTDTQYF. As DNA, the CDR3 is TGCGCCAGCAGCTCTAGCGGGAGCACAGATACGCAGTATTTT.

This rearrangement joins TRBV29-1 to TRBJ2-7; tentatively, D is TRBD1 (6 bases). Trimming removed 3 bases at V and 3 bases at J, with 15 bases between. In germline, CDR1 is SQVTM, CDR2 ANQGSEA. This CDR3 contains 14 residues. The CDR3 DNA sequence: TGCAGCGTTGATGGGGCAGGGGCCGACTACGAGCAGTACTTC. Encoded protein: CSVDGAGADYEQYF.

This clone was seen only a few times. The DNA for the CDR3 is TGTGCCAGCAGCCGAGCCGCCTACGAGCAGTACTTC. This codes for CASSRAAYEQYF. The genes are TRBV7-9 and TRBJ2-7; D gene ambiguous. The CDR3 consists of 12 residues. V lost 5 bases and J 2 bases, leaving 7 bases between the germline ends. The germline V gene has CDR1 SEHNR and CDR2 FQNEAQ (reference sequence).

V and J are TRBV27 and TRBJ2-7; TRBD1 is a possible D gene (5 bases). The length of the CDR3 is 12 residues. Per germline, CDR1 MNHEY and CDR2 SMNVEV (reference sequence). Trimming took off 7 bases at V and 2 bases at J, with 9 bases between the two ends. The CDR3 loop reads CASKGRAYEQYF. CDR3 bases: TGTGCCAGCAAGGGCAGGGCCTACGAGCAGTACTTC.

This clone occurred a few times. This chain uses TRBV7-2 with TRBJ2-2, with TRBD1 matching over 9 bases. J gave up 6 bases and V 5 bases, and 7 bases lay outside the gene matches. The CDR3 runs 15 residues. CDR1 and CDR2 from the germline V gene are SGHTA and FQGNSA. The CDR3 DNA is TGTGCCAGCAGCCCGGGGGACAGGGTCCCCGGGGAGCTGTTTTTT. This sequence encodes CASSPGDRVPGELFF.

The table lists this clone with a few counts. The chain has TRBV6-5 and TRBJ2-7, with 10 positions matching TRBD2. The CDR3 loop spans 16 amino acids. CDR1 is MNHEY, CDR2 SVGAGI, per germline. The V and J ends lost 4 bases and 0 bases, in that order; junction bases with no gene match: 6. The CDR3 spells CASSSIAGGTSYEQYF. The DNA of the CDR3 is TGTGCCAGCAGTTCCATAGCGGGAGGAACCTCCTACGAGCAGTACTTC.

The chain carries TRBV5-1 and TRBJ1-1, with 9 nucleotides matching TRBD1. The germline CDR1 and CDR2 sequences are SGHRS and YFSETQ. This CDR3 has 15 residues. Trimming at V came to 2 bases and at J to 5 bases, leaving 7 bases not matched to a gene. The CDR3 nucleotides are TGCGCCAGCAGCTTCAATACAGGGGGCGGGACTGAAGCTTTCTTT. The encoded protein is CASSFNTGGGTEAFF.

This sequence joins TRBV9 and TRBJ1-5; 7 bases map to TRBD1. With V trimmed by 0 bases and J by 0 bases, 0 bases remained unmatched. This CDR3 contains 15 residues. The germline CDR1 and CDR2 sequences are SGDLS and YYNGEE. The CDR3 nucleotides are TGTGCCAGCAGCGTAGAGGGGGCTAGCAATCAGCCCCAGCATTTT. Its protein product is CASSVEGASNQPQHF.